The rows below give T cell receptor beta chains drawn from one sample of a study of vaccination effects on CD4 cells after COVID-19. Libraries were prepared by immunoSEQ multiplex PCR; TCRdb keeps only in-frame clonotypes and omits some of them. The sample has about 20,000 clones, nearly 75% seen once. No antigen has been assigned to these receptors. Material: CD4+ T cells from PBMCs cultured with a peptide pool, obtained before COVID-19 vaccination. Every receptor here comes from a human donor who had a prior SARS-CoV-2 infection. The CDR3 runs from the conserved cysteine through the conserved F or W. Each record gives: V gene, CDR3 protein.

V: TRBV7-8; CDR3: CASNLQGADTGELFF
V: TRBV9; CDR3: CASSVDPVNTEAFF
V: TRBV28; CDR3: CASSPWGSGANVLTF
V: TRBV6-2/TRBV6-3; CDR3: CASSYGWGAAQPQHF
V: TRBV14; CDR3: CASSQVGGGSAEKLFF
V: TRBV2; CDR3: CASIPDSLKNTIYF
V: TRBV3-1/TRBV3-2; CDR3: CASSQERGRDNEQFF
V: TRBV9; CDR3: CASSVSGQGGSPLHF
V: TRBV7-9; CDR3: CASSLGTGGAEGETQYF
V: TRBV6-1; CDR3: CASSEKWQGSTEAFF
V: TRBV5-4; CDR3: CASSLAGTGAREQYF
V: TRBV5-1; CDR3: CASSLANLADSYEQYF
V: TRBV29-1; CDR3: CSVEIMRNTEAFF